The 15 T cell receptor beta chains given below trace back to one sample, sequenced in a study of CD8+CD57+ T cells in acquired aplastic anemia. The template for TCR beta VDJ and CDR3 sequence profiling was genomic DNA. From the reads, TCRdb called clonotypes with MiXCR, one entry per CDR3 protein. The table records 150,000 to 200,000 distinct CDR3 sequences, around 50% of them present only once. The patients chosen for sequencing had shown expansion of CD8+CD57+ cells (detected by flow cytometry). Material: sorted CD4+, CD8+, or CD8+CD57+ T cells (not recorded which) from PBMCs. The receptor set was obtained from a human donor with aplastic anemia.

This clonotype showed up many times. The CDR3 spells CASSFQNEKLFF. The DNA for the CDR3 is TGTGCCAGCAGCTTCCAAAATGAAAAACTGTTTTTT. This chain links TRBV5-5 with TRBJ1-4; no definite D call. The germline V gene has CDR1 SGHKS and CDR2 YYEKEE (reference sequence). V dropped 2 bases and J dropped 5 bases, with 4 bases sitting between them. This CDR3 has 12 residues.

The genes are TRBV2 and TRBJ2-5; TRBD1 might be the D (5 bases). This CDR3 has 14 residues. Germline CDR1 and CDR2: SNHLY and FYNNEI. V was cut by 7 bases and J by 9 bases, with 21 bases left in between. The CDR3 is CASNSQGGNQPQYF. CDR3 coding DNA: TGTGCCAGCAATTCCCAGGGTGGCAATCAGCCCCAGTACTTC.

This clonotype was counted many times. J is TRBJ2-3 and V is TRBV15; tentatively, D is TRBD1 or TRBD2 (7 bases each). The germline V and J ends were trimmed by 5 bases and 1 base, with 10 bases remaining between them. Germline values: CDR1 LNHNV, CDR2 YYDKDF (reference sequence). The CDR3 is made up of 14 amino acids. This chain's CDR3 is CATSPGGGTDTQYF. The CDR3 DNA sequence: TGTGCCACCAGCCCAGGGGGGGGCACAGATACGCAGTATTTT.

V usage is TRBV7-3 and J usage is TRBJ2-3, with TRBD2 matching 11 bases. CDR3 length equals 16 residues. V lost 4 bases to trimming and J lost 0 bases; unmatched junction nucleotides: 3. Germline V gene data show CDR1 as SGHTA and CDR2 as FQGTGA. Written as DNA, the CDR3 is TGTGCCAGCAGCTCTCGGACTAGCGGGAGCACAGATACGCAGTATTTT. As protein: CASSSRTSGSTDTQYF.

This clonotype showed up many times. The CDR3 protein is CASSPSLSLSRGNTIYF. In DNA form, the CDR3 reads TGTGCCAGCAGCCCATCCTTGTCGCTAAGCAGGGGAAACACCATATATTTT. V gene TRBV11-2 combines with J gene TRBJ1-3; D uncertain. Germline V gene data show CDR1 as SGHAT and CDR2 as FQNNGV. The CDR3 covers 17 residues. V was pared by 5 bases and J by 4 bases, with 21 bases between. Using reference TRBV11-2 and TRBJ1-3 for the parts outside the CDR3, the full variable domain is EAGVAQSPRYKIIEKRQSVAFWCNPISGHATLYWYQQILGQGPKLLIQFQNNGVVDDSQLPKDRFSAERLKGVDSTLKIQPAKLEDSAVYLCASSPSLSLSRGNTIYFGEGSWLTVV.

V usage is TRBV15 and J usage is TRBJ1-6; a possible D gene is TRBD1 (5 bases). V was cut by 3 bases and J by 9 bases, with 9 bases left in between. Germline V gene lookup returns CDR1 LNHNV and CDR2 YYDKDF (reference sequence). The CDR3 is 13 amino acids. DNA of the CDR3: TGTGCCACCAGCAGGGGGGAAGGTTCACCCCTCCACTTT. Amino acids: CATSRGEGSPLHF.

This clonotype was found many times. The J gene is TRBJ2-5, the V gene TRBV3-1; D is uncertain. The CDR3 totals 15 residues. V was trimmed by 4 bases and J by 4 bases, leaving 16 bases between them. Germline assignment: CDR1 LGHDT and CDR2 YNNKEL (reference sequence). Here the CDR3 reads CASSPPGRTAETQYF. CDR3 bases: TGTGCCAGCAGCCCCCCTGGCCGGACGGCAGAGACCCAGTACTTC.

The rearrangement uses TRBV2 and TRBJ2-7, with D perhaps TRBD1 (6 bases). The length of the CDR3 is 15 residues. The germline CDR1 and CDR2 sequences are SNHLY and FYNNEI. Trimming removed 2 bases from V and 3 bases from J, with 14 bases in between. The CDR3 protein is CASSERSGALYEQYF. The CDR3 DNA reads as TGTGCCAGCAGTGAAAGGTCAGGGGCCCTCTACGAGCAGTACTTC. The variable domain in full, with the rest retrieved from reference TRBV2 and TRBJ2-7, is EPEVTQTPSHQVTQMGQEVILRCVPISNHLYFYWYRQILGQKVEFLVSFYNNEISEKSEIFDDQFSVERPDGSNFTLKIRSTKLEDSAMYFCASSERSGALYEQYFGPGTRLTVT.

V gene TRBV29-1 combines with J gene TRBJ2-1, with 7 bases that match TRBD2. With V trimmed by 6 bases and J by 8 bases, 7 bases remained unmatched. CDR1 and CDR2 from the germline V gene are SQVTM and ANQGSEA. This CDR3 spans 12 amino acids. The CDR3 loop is CSVRAGWDEQFF. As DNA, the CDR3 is TGCAGCGTGAGAGCGGGATGGGATGAGCAGTTCTTC.

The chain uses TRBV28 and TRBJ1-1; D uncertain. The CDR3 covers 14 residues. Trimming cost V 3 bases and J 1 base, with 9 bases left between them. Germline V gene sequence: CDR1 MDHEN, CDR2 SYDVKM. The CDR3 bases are TGTGCCAGCAGTTTGACAACTAAGAACACTGAAGCTTTCTTT. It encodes CASSLTTKNTEAFF.

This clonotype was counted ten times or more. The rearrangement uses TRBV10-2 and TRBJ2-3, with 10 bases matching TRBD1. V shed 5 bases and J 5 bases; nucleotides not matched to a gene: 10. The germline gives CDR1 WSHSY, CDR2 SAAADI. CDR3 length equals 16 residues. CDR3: CASSSLGQGLKDTQYF. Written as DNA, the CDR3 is TGCGCCAGCAGTAGCTTGGGACAGGGGCTAAAAGATACGCAGTATTTT.

The CDR3 reads CSARLGETQYF. CDR3 DNA sequence: TGCAGTGCTAGATTGGGCGAGACCCAGTACTTC. The V gene is TRBV20-1, the J gene TRBJ2-5; no clear D. This CDR3 contains 11 residues. The germline V and J ends were trimmed by 2 bases and 5 bases, with 6 bases remaining between them. The V gene's germline CDR1 is DFQATT and CDR2 SNEGSKA (reference sequence).

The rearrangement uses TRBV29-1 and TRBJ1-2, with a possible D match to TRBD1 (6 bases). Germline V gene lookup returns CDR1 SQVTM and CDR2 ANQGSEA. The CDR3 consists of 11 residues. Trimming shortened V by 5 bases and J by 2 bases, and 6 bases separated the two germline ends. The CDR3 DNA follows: TGCAGCGTTCAGGGGAACTATGGCTACACCTTC. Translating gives CSVQGNYGYTF.

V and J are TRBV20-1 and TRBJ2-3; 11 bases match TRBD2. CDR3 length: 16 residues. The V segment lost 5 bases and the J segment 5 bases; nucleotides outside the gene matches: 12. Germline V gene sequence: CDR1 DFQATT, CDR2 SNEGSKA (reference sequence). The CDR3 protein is CSALDRLAGPLDTQYF. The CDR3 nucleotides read TGCAGTGCTTTGGATAGACTAGCGGGGCCACTAGATACGCAGTATTTT.

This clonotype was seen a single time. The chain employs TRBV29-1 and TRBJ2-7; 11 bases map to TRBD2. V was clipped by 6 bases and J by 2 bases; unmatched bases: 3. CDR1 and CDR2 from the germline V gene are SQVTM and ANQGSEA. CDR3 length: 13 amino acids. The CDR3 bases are TGCAGCGTAGGGACTAGCGGACCCTACGAGCAGTACTTC. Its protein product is CSVGTSGPYEQYF.